This T cell receptor beta chain was sequenced for a study of T cell responses to AZD1222 COVID-19 vaccine. A single count supports this clone. Its cognate antigen is unknown. Measured with immunoSEQ multiplex PCR; TCRdb has only the in-frame clones, and not every one. The sample carries about 140,000 clones, 88% recorded once. General study points: Reports say nearly half of spike-specific TCRs go after unmutated variant regions.

The V end lost 1 base, the J end lost 2 bases, and 12 bases lay between the germline ends. CDR1 SQVTM and CDR2 ANQGSEA come from the germline V gene. The CDR3 loop spans 14 amino acids. Sample: peripheral blood, taken on day 0 of AZD1222 vaccination. V and J are TRBV29-1 and TRBJ2-7, with TRBD1 as a possible D gene (6 bases). The sequence was collected from an adult in good health. In nucleotides, the CDR3 is TGCAGCGTTGAAGTGGGGGCGATAGCCTACGAGCAGTACTTC. This gives the protein CSVEVGAIAYEQYF.